This T cell receptor beta chain emerged from a study of regulatory T cells in long-lasting Graves disease. Overall study findings and caveats: Thyroid tissue went unexamined; only peripheral blood was analyzed. Whereas around 970 public clonotypes were shared by new patients, persistent patients shared more, at some 3,000. TCR diversity was lower in persistent Graves' patients than in newly diagnosed ones. The sample size was small, and this may have reduced accuracy.

Construction of the TCR beta libraries employed iRepertoire HTBI primers in conjunction with Arm-PCR of CDR3 regions. TCRdb passed the multiplex PCR reads through MiXCR, listing each CDR3 protein once. This sample has about 530,000 distinct CDR3 sequences, with around 16% found just once. This clonotype came up many times. The target antigen is unknown. Time point: newly diagnosed GD, antithyroid drugs for less than 3 months. There was RNA extracted from PBMCs, and the TCR library was made from it. This CDR3 has 15 amino acids. V dropped 1 base and J dropped 4 bases, with 13 bases sitting between them. This sample was shared with a second study, whose subject was T cells in Graves' hyperthyroidism and ophthalmopathy.

The sequence was obtained from a woman aged 40 to 65 with Graves disease. V is TRBV12-3 or TRBV12-4 and J is TRBJ2-5, with D perhaps given as TRBD1 or TRBD2 (6 bases each). The sequencing here drew on peripheral blood mononuclear cells (PBMCs), taken at new diagnosis, from a patient treated with antithyroid drugs. The CDR3 sequence: CASSLGGAGPETQYF. CDR3 DNA: TGTGCCAGCAGTTTAGGGGGGGCCGGCCCAGAGACCCAGTACTTC.